Below, 18 T cell receptor beta chains from the same sample are listed, as sequenced in a study of T cells after yellow fever vaccination (dated by TCRdb to the late 2010s). Taken with the paper, the label for treatment or condition translates to: live attenuated yellow fever vaccine strain. Libraries came from 5' RACE. Sequenced on an Illumina HiSeq 2500. Clones were called with MiXCR by TCRdb after fastp trimmed the public reads at Q25, and only in-frame beta chains were retained. Each CDR3 protein gets just one entry, which takes the most common genes and DNA from the rows behind it. The sample table records around 550,000 distinct CDR3 sequences; 15% to 20% of these occur just once. The ten largest account for 14% of the sample. Source: PBMCs, taken 15 days after the yellow fever booster vaccination. The receptors here all came from a man aged 25-40 years who received the YFV17D yellow fever vaccine.

This sequence joins TRBV10-3 and TRBJ2-3, with a tentative D call TRBD1 (6 bases). The CDR3 is 13 residues long. V was shortened by 8 bases and J by 4 bases, with 13 bases between the two germline ends. The V gene's germline CDR1 is ENHRY and CDR2 SYGVKD. CDR3 nucleotide sequence: TGTGCCATCCAAGGGGGAGCCGCAGATACGCAGTATTTT. The encoded protein is CAIQGGAADTQYF.

The V and J genes are TRBV20-1 and TRBJ2-1; a possible D gene is TRBD2 (5 bases). The CDR3 has 13 residues. V was clipped by 2 bases and J by 3 bases, with 8 bases between them. The germline gives CDR1 DFQATT, CDR2 SNEGSKA (reference sequence). CDR3 DNA sequence: TGCAGTGCTAGATACGGGAACTACAATGAGCAGTTCTTC. It yields the protein CSARYGNYNEQFF.

This clonotype was counted a few times. V gene TRBV6-2 or TRBV6-3 combines with J gene TRBJ1-1; TRBD1 is a possible D gene (6 bases). Between the trimmed V and J ends, which lost 6 bases and 3 bases, there was a span of 11 bases. The CDR3 is 13 amino acids. Looked up from germline, CDR1 is MNHEY and CDR2 is SVGEGT. The CDR3 nucleotides are TGTGCCAGCAGCAAACAGGGAGACACTGAAGCTTTCTTT. Residues: CASSKQGDTEAFF.

This clonotype has more than one count but fewer than ten. The chain has TRBV18 and TRBJ1-4; 7 bases agree with TRBD1. The CDR3 has 18 residues. J lost 2 bases, V lost 6 bases, and 15 bases had no gene match. Germline-derived CDR1 and CDR2 are KGHSH and LQKENI. In DNA form, the CDR3 reads TGTGCCAGCTCTCCTAACAGGGGATCGGGATACACTAATGAAAAACTGTTTTTT. Protein: CASSPNRGSGYTNEKLFF.

The sample holds many counts of this clonotype. This rearrangement joins TRBV20-1 to TRBJ2-3; D not resolved. The germline V gene has CDR1 DFQATT and CDR2 SNEGSKA (reference sequence). The CDR3 length is 13 residues. The germline V and J ends were trimmed by 3 bases and 1 base, with 8 bases remaining between them. The CDR3 is CSASPGGTDTQYF. The CDR3 DNA reads TGCAGTGCTAGCCCTGGGGGCACAGATACGCAGTATTTT.

This clonotype was seen a few times. The chain recombines TRBV9 with TRBJ2-2; D unclear. Germline V gene lookup returns CDR1 SGDLS and CDR2 YYNGEE. Trimming pared 2 bases from V and 5 bases from J, leaving 13 bases between. This CDR3 contains 15 residues. CDR3 region: CASSVQTEQTGELFF. The CDR3 DNA reads as TGTGCCAGCAGCGTCCAAACCGAACAGACCGGGGAGCTGTTTTTT. The variable domain in full, completed from reference TRBV9 and TRBJ2-2, reads DSGVTQTPKHLITATGQRVTLRCSPRSGDLSVYWYQQSLDQGLQFLIQYYNGEERAKGNILERFSAQQFPDLHSELNLSSLELGDSALYFCASSVQTEQTGELFFGEGSRLTVL.

The sample holds a few counts of this clonotype. The J gene is TRBJ1-1, the V gene TRBV18; D might be TRBD1 (5 bases). Trimming stripped 0 bases from V and 5 bases from J, with 13 bases between. Germline loops: CDR1 KGHSH, CDR2 LQKENI. CDR3 size: 15 residues. The CDR3 reads CASSPPRPGGTEAFF. Written as DNA, the CDR3 is TGTGCCAGCTCACCACCGCGCCCCGGGGGGACTGAAGCTTTCTTT.

This clonotype has a handful of counts. The chain joins TRBV11-1 to TRBJ2-1, with 9 bases fitting TRBD2. CDR3 length equals 16 residues. Germline assignment: CDR1 SGHAT and CDR2 FQDESV (reference sequence). The J segment lost 7 bases and the V segment lost 4 bases, leaving 11 bases of the junction unmatched. The CDR3 DNA follows: TGTGCCAGCAGCTCGAGGAGTAGCGGGAGATATAATGAGCAGTTCTTC. This translates into CASSSRSSGRYNEQFF.

Turning to this clonotype: One junction end disagrees with the germline gene, perhaps due to a read error. The chain links TRBV28 to TRBJ2-3; maybe TRBD2 (5 bases). The length of the CDR3 is 15 residues. Germline assignment: CDR1 MDHEN and CDR2 SYDVKM. The CDR3 region has the DNA TGTGCCAGCGACGATGGGCAGGACTTCACAGATACGGAGTATTTT. Translating gives CASDDGQDFTDTEYF.

This rearrangement joins TRBV29-1 to TRBJ2-7; 9 bases align to TRBD1. The germline CDR1 and CDR2 sequences are SQVTM and ANQGSEA. The CDR3 runs to 14 residues. The J segment lost 2 bases and the V segment lost 5 bases, leaving 7 bases of the junction unmatched. CDR3 DNA: TGCAGCGTTAAGTGGGACAGGGCGGCCTACGAGCAGTACTTC. Its protein product is CSVKWDRAAYEQYF.

The rearrangement uses TRBV10-2 and TRBJ2-7, with D tentatively TRBD2 (6 bases). The CDR3 length is 14 residues. Germline CDR1 and CDR2: WSHSY and SAAADI. V lost 7 bases, J lost 1 base, and 14 bases lay in between. The CDR3 DNA reads as TGCGCCAGCACCGGGACTTGGGAGTCCTACGAGCAGTACTTC. Translating it yields CASTGTWESYEQYF.

The CDR3 protein is CAITGAGTSNTGELFF. The CDR3 coding sequence is TGTGCCATCACCGGAGCCGGGACTTCAAACACCGGGGAGCTGTTTTTT. The chain couples TRBV10-3 to TRBJ2-2; D is possibly TRBD2 (6 bases). The CDR3 extends over 16 amino acids. Germline loops: CDR1 ENHRY, CDR2 SYGVKD. With 7 bases removed from V and 2 bases from J, the gap between germline ends came to 17 bases.

The chain carries TRBV30 and TRBJ2-5; maybe TRBD1 (6 bases). Trimming shortened V by 6 bases and J by 11 bases, and 19 bases separated the two germline ends. Germline CDR1 reads GTSNPN; CDR2 reads SVGIG (reference sequence). The CDR3 has 12 residues. CDR3 in DNA: TGTGCCTGCCGGTTTACTCAGGGGCTGCAGTACTTC. Translated: CACRFTQGLQYF.

This clonotype was counted between two and nine times. V is TRBV29-1 and J is TRBJ2-3; D is undetermined. The CDR3 runs to 12 residues. The V end was cut by 4 bases, the J end by 1 base, with 6 bases between. Germline V gives CDR1 SQVTM, CDR2 ANQGSEA. CDR3 sequence (DNA): TGCAGCGTTGGCAGACGCACAGATACGCAGTATTTT. This encodes CSVGRRTDTQYF.

The chain has TRBV29-1 and TRBJ2-7, with D tentatively TRBD1 (6 bases). The CDR3 loop spans 13 amino acids. Germline CDR1 reads SQVTM; CDR2 reads ANQGSEA. V was trimmed by 4 bases and J by 3 bases, leaving 13 bases between them. CDR3 coding DNA: TGCAGCGTTGTTAAGGGGGTTAGCTACGAGCAGTACTTC. This codes for CSVVKGVSYEQYF.

In DNA form, the CDR3 reads TGCAGTGCACCGGACAGGCGTAATGAAAAACTGTTTTTT. Translation gives CSAPDRRNEKLFF. The chain links TRBV20-1 to TRBJ1-4; TRBD1 aligns across 7 bases. Germline V CDR1 and CDR2: DFQATT, SNEGSKA (reference sequence). The CDR3 consists of 13 residues. After removal of 6 bases from V and 4 bases from J, the junction contained 5 bases not matched to a gene.

This clonotype has ten or more counts. The chain is built from TRBV7-2 and TRBJ2-7; 8 bases agree with TRBD1. From germline, CDR1 is SGHTA and CDR2 FQGNSA. V trimming: 5 bases; J trimming: 5 bases; junction bases outside the gene matches: 5. The CDR3 totals 13 residues. CDR3 protein: CASSPGQGHEQYF. The DNA for the CDR3 is TGTGCCAGCAGCCCTGGACAGGGCCACGAGCAGTACTTC.

A few counts support this clonotype. The V call is TRBV6-2 or TRBV6-3, the J call TRBJ2-1, with a possible D match to TRBD2 (6 bases). V lost 0 bases, J lost 6 bases, and 21 bases lay in between. The germline V gene encodes CDR1 MNHEY and CDR2 SVGEGT. The length of the CDR3 is 18 residues. CDR3: CASSYSTGGAGSSNEQFF. CDR3 coding DNA: TGTGCCAGCAGTTACTCGACCGGCGGGGCCGGGAGTAGCAATGAGCAGTTCTTC.